This TCR beta chain emerged from a study of tumor and adjacent non-tumor tissue in lung cancer. As for the study in general: The cohort had 12 adenocarcinoma, a couple of squamous cell and 1 small cell patients.

This CDR3 comprises 15 residues. Germline V gives CDR1 LGHNA, CDR2 YSLEER. Points from the study as a whole: Normal lung showed higher cumulative top 100 clone frequency than tumor. TCR diversity was significantly greater in tumor than normal lung tissue.

As for this clonotype: The antigen is not known. One end of the junction fails to match germline, which may point to a read error.

TCRbeta libraries were built with three rounds of nested PCR, modified from ARM-PCR. Using its own MiXCR run on the multiplex PCR reads, TCRdb lists one record per CDR3 protein. The sample yields about 80,000 distinct CDR3 sequences, 65% to 90% seen once. The template was RNA from unsorted bulk tissue. The chain uses TRBV4-3 and TRBJ1-3; a weak D match, TRBD1 (5 bases). The sequence came from a woman between 50 and 59 years old with non-small cell lung cancer. The sample comprised lung tumor tissue. The CDR3 DNA reads as TGCGCCAACAGCCGCACAGGTAACTCTGGAAACACCATATATTTT. Translating it yields CANSRTGNSGNTIYF.